The 31 T cell receptor beta chains below all came from one sample that was sequenced in a study of T-cell memory formation after mild COVID-19. In TCRdb, the 5' RACE reads were re-called with MiXCR into one record per CDR3 protein. The table lists about 240,000 distinct CDR3 sequences, roughly a tenth of them singletons. Input material: PBMCs or a T cell subset sorted from them (not recorded which). All receptors derive from a man between 18 and 29 years old who had mild COVID-19 (a few samples of this study predate the infection). Cell type and time point are not known.

This chain links TRBV4-1 with TRBJ2-1; 9 nucleotides align to TRBD2. This CDR3 region has 14 residues. The germline V gene encodes CDR1 MGHRA and CDR2 YSYEKL. V was clipped by 1 base and J by 13 bases; unmatched bases: 8. The CDR3 DNA reads as TGCGCCAGCAGCCAAGCCCCCCTAGCGGGGCTACAGTTCTTC. As protein: CASSQAPLAGLQFF.

The V and J genes are TRBV2 and TRBJ2-1; possible D gene TRBD2, 6 bases. Germline V CDR1 and CDR2: SNHLY, FYNNEI. Trimming removed 7 bases at V and 1 base at J, with 8 bases between. There are 13 residues in the CDR3. CDR3 sequence reads: CASKAGSYNEQFF. In nucleotides, the CDR3 is TGTGCCAGCAAGGCGGGATCCTACAATGAGCAGTTCTTC.

The chain uses TRBV11-2 and TRBJ2-5; a weak D match, TRBD1 (5 bases). CDR3 length: 15 residues. Trimming pared 5 bases from V and 2 bases from J, leaving 15 bases between. Germline assignment: CDR1 SGHAT and CDR2 FQNNGV. The CDR3 nucleotides read TGTGCCAGCAGCGCGCGGACACCAGTTCAAGAGACCCAGTACTTC. This translates into CASSARTPVQETQYF.

Here the CDR3 reads CATQRPSTDTQYF. CDR3 bases: TGTGCCACCCAACGACCTAGCACAGATACGCAGTATTTT. V gene TRBV28 combines with J gene TRBJ2-3; D is undetermined. The CDR3 runs 13 residues. CDR1 MDHEN and CDR2 SYDVKM come from the germline V gene. V was pared by 10 bases and J by 0 bases, with 11 bases between.

This clonotype has a count of ten or more. V and J are TRBV7-2 and TRBJ2-2; D is undetermined. Trimming cost V 3 bases and J 5 bases, with 10 bases left between them. The germline V gene has CDR1 SGHTA and CDR2 FQGNSA. CDR3 size: 14 residues. This CDR3 is CASSLHSGTGELFF. The CDR3 DNA reads as TGTGCCAGCAGCTTGCACTCTGGGACCGGGGAGCTGTTTTTT.

Here the CDR3 DNA reads TGCAGTGCTAGAAAGGGGGCAGGAGGCTACACCTTC. Translation: CSARKGAGGYTF. The V call is TRBV20-1, the J call TRBJ1-2, with 7 bases identical to TRBD1. Germline V gene lookup returns CDR1 DFQATT and CDR2 SNEGSKA (reference sequence). The CDR3 length is 12 residues. Germline trimming cut 2 bases from V and 8 bases from J; bases unmatched to any gene: 5.

This clonotype appeared a few times. The V and J genes are TRBV6-5 and TRBJ1-1; D perhaps matches TRBD1 (6 bases). CDR3 size: 15 residues. Between the trimmed V and J ends, which lost 4 bases and 1 base, there was a span of 13 bases. Looked up from germline, CDR1 is MNHEY and CDR2 is SVGAGI. The CDR3 region is CASSSPHRENTEAFF. The CDR3 DNA reads TGTGCCAGCAGTTCCCCCCACAGGGAGAACACTGAAGCTTTCTTT.

This clonotype came up many times. The V gene is TRBV10-3, the J gene TRBJ2-7, with a weak D call TRBD1 (6 bases). Germline CDR1 and CDR2: ENHRY and SYGVKD. The V and J ends lost 2 bases and 4 bases respectively, with 9 bases between them. The CDR3 totals 13 residues. In DNA form, the CDR3 reads TGTGCCATCAGTGAGGGCCAGGGGTACGAGCAGTACGTC. It specifies CAISEGQGYEQYV.

This clonotype was counted at least ten times. J is TRBJ2-7 and V is TRBV20-1; 9 nucleotides match TRBD1. The CDR3 has 15 amino acids. Germline trimming cut 5 bases from V and 1 base from J; bases unmatched to any gene: 9. The germline V gene encodes CDR1 DFQATT and CDR2 SNEGSKA (reference sequence). The CDR3 region has the DNA TGCAGTGCTGCTCCGGGACAGGGAGATTCCTACGAGCAGTACTTC. Its translation is CSAAPGQGDSYEQYF.

This clonotype was seen more than once but under ten times. The chain combines TRBV19 with TRBJ2-7, with D perhaps being TRBD1 or TRBD2 (5 bases each). This CDR3 spans 13 amino acids. CDR1 and CDR2 from the germline V gene are LNHDA and SQIVND (reference sequence). V was trimmed by 4 bases and J by 4 bases, leaving 11 bases between them. CDR3 sequence reads: CASSTVWGYEQYV. The CDR3 nucleotides are TGTGCCAGTAGTACGGTTTGGGGGTACGAGCAGTACGTC.

This clonotype was recorded a few times. This chain links TRBV6-6 with TRBJ2-3; a weak D match, TRBD2 (5 bases). Looked up from germline, CDR1 is MNHNY and CDR2 is SVGAGI (reference sequence). CDR3 size: 15 residues. Trimming pared 4 bases from V and 1 base from J, leaving 12 bases between. CDR3 DNA sequence: TGTGCCAGCAGTTCCCGTGGAGCGGGCACAGATACGCAGTATTTT. This encodes CASSSRGAGTDTQYF.

The chain recombines TRBV11-3 with TRBJ2-1; 11 bases line up with TRBD2. In germline, CDR1 is SGHNT, CDR2 YENEEA. V lost 5 bases, J lost 9 bases, and 12 bases stayed unmatched. The CDR3 length is 16 residues. CDR3 coding DNA: TGTGCCAGCAGCAAGGGGCTAGCGGGGGGCATCATTGAGCAGTTCTTC. Translated: CASSKGLAGGIIEQFF.

This clonotype has a handful of counts. This chain links TRBV7-2 with TRBJ2-7; 9 nucleotides align to TRBD2. Germline CDR1 reads SGHTA; CDR2 reads FQGNSA. Trimming at V came to 5 bases and at J to 4 bases, leaving 12 bases not matched to a gene. The CDR3 contains 16 residues. CDR3 amino acids: CASSRRLAATFYEQYF. In DNA form, the CDR3 reads TGTGCCAGCAGCCGAAGACTAGCGGCTACATTTTACGAGCAGTACTTC.

This CDR3 is CATYSGGYQPQHF. CDR3 in DNA: TGTGCCACTTACTCCGGAGGATATCAGCCCCAGCATTTT. J is TRBJ1-5 and V is TRBV24-1, with D unresolved. This CDR3 is built from 13 residues. V was cut by 10 bases and J by 5 bases, with 14 bases left in between. CDR1 and CDR2 (germline): KGHDR, SFDVKD.

A few counts support this clonotype. The gene calls are TRBV28 and TRBJ2-5; D might be TRBD2 (5 bases). V was cut by 3 bases and J by 7 bases, with 6 bases left in between. This CDR3 has 11 residues. Germline V gene data show CDR1 as MDHEN and CDR2 as SYDVKM. CDR3 nucleotide sequence: TGTGCCAGCAGTTTTGAGGGGACCCAGTACTTC. Its protein product is CASSFEGTQYF.

The table lists this clonotype with many counts. This chain uses TRBV7-2 with TRBJ2-3, with a weak D call TRBD2 (5 bases). V dropped 1 base and J dropped 0 bases, with 17 bases sitting between them. The germline V gene has CDR1 SGHTA and CDR2 FQGNSA. This CDR3 comprises 18 residues. CDR3 bases: TGTGCCAGCAGCTTAGGAGTAGCGCCCATTACCAGCACAGATACGCAGTATTTT. It codes for CASSLGVAPITSTDTQYF.

This clonotype has just a few counts. V gene TRBV12-3 or TRBV12-4 combines with J gene TRBJ1-1, with 7 bases matching TRBD1. The CDR3 consists of 11 residues. With 8 bases clipped from V and 7 bases from J, the junction kept 4 bases outside the gene matches. CDR3 in DNA: TGTGCCAGCTCAGGGGGGATTGAAGCTTTCTTT. Its translation is CASSGGIEAFF.

The sample holds a few counts of this clonotype. V and J are TRBV6-5 and TRBJ1-2, with D perhaps TRBD1 (5 bases). Trimming left V 2 bases short and J 8 bases short, with 12 bases between. Germline V lookup: CDR1 MNHEY, CDR2 SVGAGI. This CDR3 has 13 residues. The CDR3 spells CASSYTPGRGYTF. The CDR3 region has the DNA TGTGCCAGCAGTTACACCCCAGGGAGGGGCTACACCTTC.

This clonotype has just a few counts. The V call is TRBV9, the J call TRBJ1-2; no clear D gene. This CDR3 comprises 14 residues. The germline gives CDR1 SGDLS, CDR2 YYNGEE. Trimming stripped 4 bases from V and 4 bases from J, with 14 bases between. For the CDR3, the DNA is TGTGCCAGCAGCTCAGGACCGCTCTCCTATGGCTACACCTTC. This translates into CASSSGPLSYGYTF.

This clonotype has ten or more counts. This sequence joins TRBV12-3 or TRBV12-4 and TRBJ2-7, with 8 bases that match TRBD1. This CDR3 is 14 amino acids long. V lost 5 bases and J lost 2; bases outside the gene matches: 5. CDR3 nucleotides: TGTGCCAGCAGTCCGCAACAGGGGGCCTACGAGCAGTACTTC. Encoded protein: CASSPQQGAYEQYF.

This clonotype has a handful of counts. The chain couples TRBV11-1 to TRBJ1-1; D gene unclear. This CDR3 has 14 amino acids. V shed 3 bases and J shed 2 bases, with 10 bases lying between them. Germline assignment: CDR1 SGHAT and CDR2 FQDESV (reference sequence). The CDR3 DNA follows: TGTGCCAGCAGCTTTTCGGACCCTAACACTGAAGCTTTCTTT. It yields the protein CASSFSDPNTEAFF.

This rearrangement joins TRBV6-5 to TRBJ2-2; 7 bases map to TRBD2. The CDR3 extends over 15 amino acids. Germline assignment: CDR1 MNHEY and CDR2 SVGAGI. The junction had 7 bases not matched to a gene; V was cut back by 2 bases and J by 7 bases. This chain's CDR3 is CASSYRQTGGGELFF. CDR3 nucleotide sequence: TGTGCCAGCAGTTACAGGCAGACGGGAGGCGGGGAGCTGTTTTTT.

This clonotype was recorded many times. This chain links TRBV5-1 with TRBJ2-5; TRBD2 agrees at 9 bases. Trimming removed 1 base from V and 3 bases from J; junction bases left unmatched: 4. The CDR3 consists of 15 residues. Germline-derived CDR1 and CDR2 are SGHRS and YFSETQ. CDR3 DNA: TGCGCCAGCAGCTTGTTGCGGGGGGGCGAAGAGACCCAGTACTTC. Translating it yields CASSLLRGGEETQYF.

The rearrangement uses TRBV11-2 and TRBJ2-5; 8 bases are a match to TRBD2. With V trimmed by 3 bases and J by 5 bases, 11 bases remained unmatched. The CDR3 is 16 residues long. Per germline, CDR1 SGHAT and CDR2 FQNNGV. As DNA, the CDR3 is TGTGCCAGCAGCTTGGCGGTAGCCAGCGGGGGTGAGACCCAGTACTTC. This translates into CASSLAVASGGETQYF.

V and J are TRBV25-1 and TRBJ2-2; 8 positions agree with TRBD1. This CDR3 has 16 amino acids. CDR1 is MGHDK, CDR2 SYGVNS, per germline. Trimming took 6 bases from V and 6 from J; bases not matched to a gene: 12. The CDR3 nucleotides read TGTGCCAGCAGGGGATTCGGACAGGGTGGATCCGGGGAGCTGTTTTTT. Translating it yields CASRGFGQGGSGELFF. The variable domain in full, completed from reference TRBV25-1 and TRBJ2-2, reads EADIYQTPRYLVIGTGKKITLECSQTMGHDKMYWYQQDPGMELHLIHYSYGVNSTEKGDLSSESTVSRIRTEHFPLTLESARPSHTSQYLCASRGFGQGGSGELFFGEGSRLTVL.

This clonotype has a count of ten or more. The chain joins TRBV7-9 to TRBJ2-3; D is ambiguous. The V gene's germline CDR1 is SEHNR and CDR2 FQNEAQ (reference sequence). Trimming left V 7 bases short and J 0 bases short, with 11 bases between. CDR3 length: 14 residues. CDR3 nucleotide sequence: TGTGCCAGCACCGGAGTTGGTAGCACAGATACGCAGTATTTT. Translating gives CASTGVGSTDTQYF.

This clonotype showed up just a few times. The rearrangement links TRBV6-2 or TRBV6-3 to TRBJ1-5, with D uncertain. Deletions cut 5 bases from V and 11 bases from J, with 22 bases between. CDR1 and CDR2 (germline): MNHEY, SVGEGT. The CDR3 contains 15 residues. The CDR3 coding sequence is TGTGCCAGCAGTCACCCACGCCTGGTTGGGAGGGCCCAGCATTTT. Its translation: CASSHPRLVGRAQHF.

The V gene is TRBV12-3 or TRBV12-4, the J gene TRBJ2-4; D unclear. This CDR3 region has 16 residues. The ends were cut back, 1 base at V and 0 bases at J, with 10 bases in the middle. CDR3 coding DNA: TGTGCCAGCAGTTTAGATACAGTCCTAGCCAAAAACATTCAGTACTTC. As protein: CASSLDTVLAKNIQYF.

This chain joins TRBV6-2 or TRBV6-3 and TRBJ2-7; no firm D call. From germline, CDR1 is MNHEY and CDR2 SVGEGT. The V end lost 6 bases, the J end lost 3 bases, and 15 bases lay between the germline ends. CDR3 length: 14 residues. Here the CDR3 reads CASSPVDGNYEQYF. For the CDR3, the DNA is TGTGCCAGCAGCCCAGTGGACGGAAACTACGAGCAGTACTTC.

This clonotype has a handful of counts. The V and J genes are TRBV6-2 or TRBV6-3 and TRBJ1-5; no definite D call. The CDR3 covers 14 residues. Germline CDR1 and CDR2: MNHEY and SVGEGT. V was shortened by 0 bases and J by 3 bases, with 6 bases between the two germline ends. The DNA of the CDR3 is TGTGCCAGCAGTTACTCGTCGCCCAATCAGCCCCAGCATTTT. Its translation: CASSYSSPNQPQHF.

There are a few counts of this clonotype. The genes are TRBV10-3 and TRBJ1-2; TRBD1 might be the D (6 bases). The V gene lost 11 bases and the J gene lost 6 bases, with 22 bases spanning the gap. This CDR3 has 14 amino acids. Germline CDR1 reads ENHRY; CDR2 reads SYGVKD. The CDR3 DNA reads TGTGCCGTAAACAGGGAACTAAACTCTGATGGCTACACCTTC. Amino acids: CAVNRELNSDGYTF.